The sequence of this T cell receptor beta chain was determined in a study of cytomegalovirus exposure and HLA in healthy donors (dated by TCRdb to the late 2010s). Broadly, across the study: A later analysis indicated that the roughly 120 validation repertoires were generated on the platform also employed for the 700 or so repertoires of the first cohort. To predict cytomegalovirus infection status, the study combined high-throughput TCR immunosequencing, statistical association of individual TCRs with disease status, and machine learning. In addition to the first cohort of 666 subjects, a separate validation cohort of 120 different subjects was used. The study aimed to test whether signatures of past pathogen exposure could be identified by cataloging public T cell receptors. Here is what the overall study found, with its caveats: Most TCR sequences were seen in very few donors, while some public TCRs were found in many individuals. According to the authors, the approach could potentially be generalized to other disease states and immunological phenotypes. The validation cohort had no HLA typing available for a later analysis, so co-occurrence within that cohort was assessed over all 130 or so repertoires. The study listed 164 TCR beta chains as associated with cytomegalovirus. Three of the identified cytomegalovirus-associated TCR beta chains were confirmed in vitro to be specific for cytomegalovirus antigens. The classifier was reported to diagnose cytomegalovirus status with high specificity and sensitivity in both the original and validation cohorts. Subsequent analysis determined that TCRs grouped into clusters in the first cohort also showed a tendency toward co-occurrence across the roughly 130 validation repertoires, and 94% of cluster scores exceeded 0.

Donors formed part of the validation cohort, which comprised about 130 subjects and was distinct from the first cohort of 690 or so subjects. Libraries were made using the immunoSEQ multiplex PCR assay. The paper's data handling went like this. To diagnose cytomegalovirus status from the catalog of TCR beta chain sequences, a statistical classification framework was built. The table was pulled from immuneACCESS by TCRdb, which kept in-frame rearrangements only. Such tables lose some clones; where checked, under half of the loss comes from unresolved V genes, and the rest has no known cause. V, J and clone size are taken as reported in that table, and D and trimming were inferred from the DNA itself. The sample profile shows 120,000 to 150,000 clones; approximately 87% of them were found once. Of the sample, less than 3.5% falls within the top ten clones. Comments on this clone: Its antigen is not yet known. The record has no base qualities; no much larger clone is one base away.

Taken from cysteine to phenylalanine, the CDR3 has 15 residues. Of all the DNA, just the CDR3 is kept, 45 bases in frame from base 1. The germline V gene encodes CDR1 MGHDK and CDR2 SYGVNS. V is cut back by 10 bases and J by 1 base, with 11 bases in the junction unmatched. This TCR was sampled from a man between 18 and 35 years old in good health and CMV-seronegative. The V and J segments used are TRBV25-1 and TRBJ2-7, with 9 bases matching TRBD1. The sample taken for sequencing was PBMCs. Read as DNA, the sequence is TGTGCCACAAGCCCACAGGGGGCGCGTTCCTACGAGCAGTACTTC. The resulting protein is CATSPQGARSYEQYF.